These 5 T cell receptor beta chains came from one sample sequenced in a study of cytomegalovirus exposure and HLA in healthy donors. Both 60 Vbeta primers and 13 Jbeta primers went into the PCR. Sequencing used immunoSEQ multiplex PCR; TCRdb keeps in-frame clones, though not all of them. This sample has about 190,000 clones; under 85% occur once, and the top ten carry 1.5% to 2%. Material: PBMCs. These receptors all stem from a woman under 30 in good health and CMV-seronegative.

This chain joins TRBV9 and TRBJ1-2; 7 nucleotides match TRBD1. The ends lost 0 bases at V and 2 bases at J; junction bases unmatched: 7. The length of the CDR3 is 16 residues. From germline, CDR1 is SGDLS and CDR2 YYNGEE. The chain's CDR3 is CASSVGFGTENYGYTF. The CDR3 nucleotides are TGTGCCAGCAGCGTAGGGTTCGGGACAGAGAACTATGGCTACACCTTC.

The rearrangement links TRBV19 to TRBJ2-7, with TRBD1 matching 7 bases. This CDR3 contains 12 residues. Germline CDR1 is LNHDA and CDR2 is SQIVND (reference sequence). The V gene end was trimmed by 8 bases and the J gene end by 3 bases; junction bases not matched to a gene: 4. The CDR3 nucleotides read TGTGCCAGTGGTAGGGGGCTCTACGAGCAGTACTTC. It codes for CASGRGLYEQYF.

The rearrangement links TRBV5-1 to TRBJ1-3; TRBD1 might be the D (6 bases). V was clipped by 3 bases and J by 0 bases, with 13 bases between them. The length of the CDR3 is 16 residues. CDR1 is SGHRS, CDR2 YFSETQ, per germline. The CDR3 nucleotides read TGCGCCAGCAGCTGGACGGGACAAAGCTCTGGAAACACCATATATTTT. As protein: CASSWTGQSSGNTIYF.

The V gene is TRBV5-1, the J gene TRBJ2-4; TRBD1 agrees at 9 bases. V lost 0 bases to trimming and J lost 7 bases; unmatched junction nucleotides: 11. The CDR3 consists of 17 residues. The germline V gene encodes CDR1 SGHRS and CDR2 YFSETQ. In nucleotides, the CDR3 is TGCGCCAGCAGCTTGGAGGTACAGGGGGCGCTCATGAACATTCAGTACTTC. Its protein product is CASSLEVQGALMNIQYF.

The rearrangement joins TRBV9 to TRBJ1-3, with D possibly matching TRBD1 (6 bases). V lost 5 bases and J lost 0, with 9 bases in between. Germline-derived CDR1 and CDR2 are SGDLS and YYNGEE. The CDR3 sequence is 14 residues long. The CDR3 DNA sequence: TGTGCCAGCAGGCGGGGGGCCTCTGGAAACACCATATATTTT. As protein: CASRRGASGNTIYF.